The 15 T cell receptor beta chains in this list originate from one sample, sequenced in a study of long-term antiretroviral therapy in people with HIV. Run at survey level, the immunoSEQ assay was version v3.0. Produced via immunoSEQ multiplex PCR; TCRdb's table is partial and in-frame only. In the table there are some 40,000 clones, about 95% of which are singletons. Here the sequenced sample was unsorted PBMCs, taken around 9 years after starting antiretroviral therapy. Receptors were obtained from a man aged 25 to 40 with HIV.

The chain links TRBV18 to TRBJ1-4; no clear D gene. The ends were cut back, 3 bases at V and 4 bases at J, with 9 bases in the middle. CDR1 and CDR2 (germline): KGHSH, LQKENI. The CDR3 extends over 14 amino acids. CDR3: CASSPVSGNEKLFF. CDR3 coding DNA: TGTGCCAGCTCACCTGTGAGTGGTAATGAAAAACTGTTTTTT. Drawing the rest from reference TRBV18 and TRBJ1-4, the complete variable domain is NAGVMQNPRHLVRRRGQEARLRCSPMKGHSHVYWYRQLPEEGLKFMVYLQKENIIDESGMPKERFSAEFPKEGPSILRIQQVVRGDSAAYFCASSPVSGNEKLFFGSGTQLSVL.

The J gene is TRBJ1-2, the V gene TRBV2, with D perhaps matching TRBD1 (5 bases). The V gene's germline CDR1 is SNHLY and CDR2 FYNNEI. V shed 6 bases and J shed 2 bases, with 16 bases lying between them. This CDR3 comprises 15 residues. The CDR3 bases are TGTGCCAGCAGCCCCCAGGGTCTTCTAAACTATGGCTACACCTTC. Translation: CASSPQGLLNYGYTF.

In this sample, this clone turned up once. V usage is TRBV6-6 and J usage is TRBJ1-1, with 7 positions matching TRBD1. J was trimmed by 11 bases and V by 6 bases; bases with no gene match: 9. Germline CDR1 reads MNHNY; CDR2 reads SVGAGI (reference sequence). CDR3 length equals 12 residues. This CDR3 reads CASRTLSGGAFF. CDR3 sequence (DNA): TGTGCCAGCAGAACTCTTTCAGGGGGTGCTTTCTTT.

This chain links TRBV7-8 with TRBJ2-1; 13 positions match TRBD2. With V trimmed by 5 bases and J by 9 bases, 16 bases remained unmatched. CDR1 SGHVS and CDR2 FQNEAQ come from the germline V gene. This CDR3 has 18 residues. For the CDR3, the DNA is TGTGCCAGCAGCCCGGGACTAGCGGGGTTTGGGGGCTACGGTGAGCAGTTCTTC. It encodes CASSPGLAGFGGYGEQFF.

The chain has TRBV5-1 and TRBJ1-1; D gene uncertain. CDR1 is SGHRS, CDR2 YFSETQ, per germline. The V end was cut by 0 bases, the J end by 4 bases, with 7 bases between. The CDR3 runs to 13 residues. The DNA of the CDR3 is TGCGCCAGCAGCTTGGACGGGCCCACTGAAGCTTTCTTT. Protein sequence: CASSLDGPTEAFF. Variable domain in full (rest from reference TRBV5-1 and TRBJ1-1): KAGVTQTPRYLIKTRGQQVTLSCSPISGHRSVSWYQQTPGQGLQFLFEYFSETQRNKGNFPGRFSGRQFSNSRSEMNVSTLELGDSALYLCASSLDGPTEAFFGQGTRLTVV.

This clone has a single count. The chain combines TRBV14 with TRBJ1-1; a possible D gene is TRBD1 (6 bases). Trimming pared 3 bases from V and 3 bases from J, leaving 17 bases between. Looked up from germline, CDR1 is SGHDN and CDR2 is FVKESK. This CDR3 has 16 residues. Here the CDR3 reads CASSQRIGGAYTEAFF. CDR3 sequence (DNA): TGTGCCAGCAGCCAGCGAATTGGGGGGGCATACACTGAAGCTTTCTTT. Complete variable domain (other parts from reference TRBV14 and TRBJ1-1): EAGVTQFPSHSVIEKGQTVTLRCDPISGHDNLYWYRRVMGKEIKFLLHFVKESKQDESGMPNNRFLAERTGGTYSTLKVQPAELEDSGVYFCASSQRIGGAYTEAFFGQGTRLTVV.

The chain carries TRBV5-3 and TRBJ1-5, with 7 positions matching TRBD1. TRBV5-3 is assigned to the ORF class and has an uncertain function. The CDR3 sequence is 15 residues long. V shed 5 bases and J 3 bases; nucleotides not matched to a gene: 8. CDR3 nucleotide sequence: TGTGCCAGAAGACTGGGACAGTTTAACAATCAGCCCCAGCATTTT. Encoded protein: CARRLGQFNNQPQHF.

The chain combines TRBV7-8 with TRBJ2-5; 7 bases align to TRBD2. CDR1 SGHVS and CDR2 FQNEAQ come from the germline V gene. Trimming removed 10 bases from V and 2 bases from J; junction bases left unmatched: 16. The CDR3 totals 16 residues. CDR3 amino acids: CATLRNLWGGQETQYF. The CDR3 DNA reads as TGTGCCACGCTGCGGAACCTCTGGGGGGGACAAGAGACCCAGTACTTC.

V usage is TRBV18 and J usage is TRBJ2-5; 7 bases line up with TRBD1. CDR3 length equals 17 residues. The V gene end was trimmed by 3 bases and the J gene end by 1 base; junction bases not matched to a gene: 11. Germline CDR1 is KGHSH and CDR2 is LQKENI. CDR3 in amino acids: CASSPLIGTVPQETQYF. The CDR3 DNA is TGTGCCAGCTCACCCTTGATCGGGACAGTACCCCAAGAGACCCAGTACTTC.

CDR3 nucleotides: TGTGCCAGTTCCCTGGGACCGAGGAACACCGGGGAGCTGTTTTTT. Protein product: CASSLGPRNTGELFF. V is TRBV19 and J is TRBJ2-2; D may correspond to TRBD1 or TRBD2 (5 bases each). Trimming took 8 bases from V and 1 from J, leaving 14 bases between them. CDR1 LNHDA and CDR2 SQIVND come from the germline V gene (reference sequence). The length of the CDR3 is 15 residues.

The V gene is TRBV20-1, the J gene TRBJ1-2; D uncertain. The CDR3 spans 11 residues. Trimming took 3 bases from V and 6 from J, leaving 8 bases between them. Germline V gene sequence: CDR1 DFQATT, CDR2 SNEGSKA (reference sequence). CDR3 residues: CSARVGDGYTF. CDR3 sequence (DNA): TGCAGTGCTAGGGTCGGGGATGGCTACACCTTC.

This clone was found once. This sequence joins TRBV6-1 and TRBJ1-4, with D uncertain. The CDR3 totals 13 residues. CDR1 is MNHNS and CDR2 is SASEGT in the germline V gene. V was cut by 4 bases and J by 5 bases, with 8 bases left in between. CDR3 amino acids: CASSAANNEKLFF. The CDR3, as DNA: TGTGCCAGCAGTGCAGCTAACAATGAAAAACTGTTTTTT.

V gene TRBV6-6 combines with J gene TRBJ1-1; D unclear. Trimming removed 5 bases from V and 0 bases from J, with 13 bases in between. This CDR3 has 15 amino acids. CDR1 and CDR2 from the germline V gene are MNHNY and SVGAGI (reference sequence). This chain's CDR3 is CASSRTGQLNTEAFF. The CDR3 DNA is TGTGCCAGCAGTCGAACCGGCCAGTTGAACACTGAAGCTTTCTTT.

This sequence joins TRBV11-3 and TRBJ2-7; the match to TRBD2 covers 9 bases. Germline V lookup: CDR1 SGHNT, CDR2 YENEEA. CDR3 size: 14 residues. Trimming removed 6 bases from V and 5 bases from J; junction bases left unmatched: 8. Written as DNA, the CDR3 is TGTGCCAGCAGGGGGGGGACTAGCAGGCACGAGCAGTACTTC. As protein: CASRGGTSRHEQYF.

The chain employs TRBV20-1 and TRBJ1-1; D is perhaps TRBD1 (5 bases). Trimming left V 3 bases short and J 7 bases short, with 9 bases between. There are 11 residues in the CDR3. Per germline, CDR1 DFQATT and CDR2 SNEGSKA (reference sequence). Written as DNA, the CDR3 is TGCAGTGCTAGGCAGGGTTATGAAGCTTTCTTT. This sequence encodes CSARQGYEAFF.